This TCR beta chain was recovered during a study of shared clonotypes between healthy human individuals. Study overall: Each donor's CD8 memory used one plate, CD8 naive two, each CD4 subset three.

The germline V gene has CDR1 MRHNA and CDR2 SNTAGT. CDR3 size: 16 residues. V shed 6 bases, J shed 10 bases, and the junction held 15 bases outside the gene matches. Findings and limits, study-wide: What naive subsets generally showed was a larger estimated richness than memory subsets showed.

Concerning this clone itself: Antigen specificity is unknown.

The study separated CD4+ cells into CD45RA+ naive and CD45RA-negative memory subsets. Sequencing was performed with immunoSEQ multiplex PCR; in TCRdb, only in-frame clones are kept and a portion is missing. The sample yields about 2.5 million clones, under 95% seen once. Material for sequencing was naive CD4+ T cells from PBMCs. Subset denoted: CD45RA+ positively selected. This TCR was recovered from a young man in good health. Some clones in this sample may be carry-over from other donors' samples. The chain couples TRBV6-4 to TRBJ2-1, with TRBD2 matching over 10 bases. The CDR3 here is CASSRRGAGGPREQFF. The CDR3 bases are TGTGCCAGCAGCCGCCGGGGAGCGGGAGGGCCCCGGGAGCAGTTCTTC.